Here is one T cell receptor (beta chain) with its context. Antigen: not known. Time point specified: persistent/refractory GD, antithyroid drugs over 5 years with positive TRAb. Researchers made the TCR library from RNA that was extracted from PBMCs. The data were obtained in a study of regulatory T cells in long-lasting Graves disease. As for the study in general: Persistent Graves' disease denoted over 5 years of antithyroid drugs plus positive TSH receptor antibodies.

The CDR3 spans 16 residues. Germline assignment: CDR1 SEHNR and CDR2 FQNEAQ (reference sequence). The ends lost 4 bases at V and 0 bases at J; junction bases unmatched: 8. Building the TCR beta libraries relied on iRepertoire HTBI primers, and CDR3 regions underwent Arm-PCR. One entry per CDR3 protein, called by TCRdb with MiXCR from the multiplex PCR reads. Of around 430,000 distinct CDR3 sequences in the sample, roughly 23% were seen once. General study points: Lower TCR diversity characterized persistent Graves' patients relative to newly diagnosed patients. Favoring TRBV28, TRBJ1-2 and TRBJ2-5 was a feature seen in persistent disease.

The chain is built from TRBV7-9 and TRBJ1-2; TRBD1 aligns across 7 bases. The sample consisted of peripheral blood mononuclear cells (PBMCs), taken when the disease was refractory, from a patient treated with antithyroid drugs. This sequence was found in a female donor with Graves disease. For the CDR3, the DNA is TGTGCCAGCAGCTCCGAGAGAGACAGGGCTAACTATGGCTACACCTTC. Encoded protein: CASSSERDRANYGYTF.